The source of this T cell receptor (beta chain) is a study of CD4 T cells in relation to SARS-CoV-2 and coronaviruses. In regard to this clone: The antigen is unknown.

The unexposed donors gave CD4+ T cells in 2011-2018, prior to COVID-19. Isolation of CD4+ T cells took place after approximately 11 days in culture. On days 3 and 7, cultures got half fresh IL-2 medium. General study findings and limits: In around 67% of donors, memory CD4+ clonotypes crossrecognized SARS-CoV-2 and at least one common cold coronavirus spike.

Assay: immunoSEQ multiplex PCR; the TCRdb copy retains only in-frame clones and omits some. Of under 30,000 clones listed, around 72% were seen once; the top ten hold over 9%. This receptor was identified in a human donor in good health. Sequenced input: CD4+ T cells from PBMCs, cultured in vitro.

In DNA form, the CDR3 reads TGTGCCAGCAGTGAATTGAAGGGGCGGAGGGGGGAGCTGTTTTTT. It is translated as CASSELKGRRGELFF. The V and J genes are TRBV2 and TRBJ2-2; the D gene could be TRBD1 or TRBD2 (5 bases each). The V end lost 2 bases, the J end lost 8 bases, and 15 bases lay between the germline ends. From germline, CDR1 is SNHLY and CDR2 FYNNEI. The CDR3 is 15 amino acids.